This T cell receptor (beta chain) was found in a study of T cell repertoires in cytomegalovirus infection. This clonotype showed up many times. The antigen is not known. Study-level points and caveats: HLA-C-restricted CMV clonotypes gave the most frequent clonotype in two of eight donors.

This CDR3 region has 14 residues. J lost 7 bases, V lost 7 bases, and 7 bases had no gene match. TCRdb independently ran MiXCR on the reads; one entry per CDR3 protein. The sample carries about 130,000 distinct CDR3 sequences, about 24% recorded once. The clonotype originates from a human donor in good health (CMV status not recorded). Some clones in this sample may be carry-over from other donors' samples. Sequencing used PBMCs, sequenced either directly or after in vitro stimulation (not recorded which). The chain employs TRBV12-3 or TRBV12-4 and TRBJ2-7; 13 positions agree with TRBD2. The CDR3 DNA sequence: TGTGCCAGCACCGGACTAGCGGGAGTAGGTGAGCAGTACTTC. This encodes CASTGLAGVGEQYF.